A single sample gave rise to the 31 T cell receptor beta chains below, sequenced in a study of cytomegalovirus exposure and HLA in healthy donors. Both 60 Vbeta primers and 13 Jbeta primers went into the PCR. TCRdb's copy holds only in-frame clones and misses some; the assay was immunoSEQ multiplex PCR. This sample has under 200,000 clones, with roughly 85% found just once. Sequencing was done on a sample of PBMCs. The origin of the receptors is a man aged 25 to 40 in good health and CMV-seronegative.

The chain has TRBV20-1 and TRBJ1-1, with a weak D call TRBD1 (6 bases). This CDR3 has 11 amino acids. From germline, CDR1 is DFQATT and CDR2 SNEGSKA (reference sequence). CDR3: CLAQGNTEAFF. The CDR3 DNA sequence: TGCCTAGCACAGGGAAACACTGAAGCTTTCTTT.

The genes are TRBV5-4 and TRBJ1-2; 9 positions match TRBD1. Trimming at V came to 4 bases and at J to 7 bases, leaving 5 bases not matched to a gene. CDR3 length: 13 amino acids. Germline V lookup: CDR1 SGHNT, CDR2 YYREEE (reference sequence). CDR3 sequence reads: CASSRDREAGYTF. Here the CDR3 DNA reads TGTGCCAGCAGCCGGGACAGGGAAGCTGGCTACACCTTC.

The chain joins TRBV5-4 to TRBJ1-6, with no clear D. The CDR3 covers 17 residues. Germline CDR1 is SGHNT and CDR2 is YYREEE (reference sequence). V was trimmed by 1 base and J by 9 bases, leaving 20 bases between them. For the CDR3, the DNA is TGTGCCAGCAGCTTGTCGCATAGCGGTGACCCGGTTTCACCCCTCCACTTT. This encodes CASSLSHSGDPVSPLHF.

The sample holds a few counts of this clone. The chain's CDR3 is CASSSSTGTGMGYEQYF. In DNA, the CDR3 is TGTGCCAGCAGCTCTAGCACCGGGACAGGGATGGGGTACGAGCAGTACTTC. This chain uses TRBV11-2 with TRBJ2-7; 9 nucleotides align to TRBD1. The CDR3 covers 17 residues. CDR1 SGHAT and CDR2 FQNNGV come from the germline V gene. J was trimmed by 4 bases and V by 4 bases; bases with no gene match: 14.

As for this clone: This same CDR3 is encoded by further DNA sequences in the sample. The chain recombines TRBV2 with TRBJ2-7; TRBD2 matches 8 bases. The CDR3 extends over 14 amino acids. Trimming took 2 bases from V and 0 from J; bases not matched to a gene: 0. The V gene's germline CDR1 is SNHLY and CDR2 FYNNEI. CDR3 sequence reads: CASSELAGSYEQYF. CDR3 DNA sequence: TGTGCCAGCAGTGAACTAGCGGGCTCCTACGAGCAGTACTTC.

The rearrangement uses TRBV5-1 and TRBJ2-7; D gene ambiguous. The V end was cut by 4 bases, the J end by 3 bases, with 20 bases between. The CDR3 consists of 16 residues. Germline CDR1 SGHRS, CDR2 YFSETQ. Here the CDR3 DNA reads TGCGCCAGCAGCACAGACCCCGGCAACTCGCACTACGAGCAGTACTTC. Its protein is CASSTDPGNSHYEQYF.

J is TRBJ2-3 and V is TRBV2; 8 bases line up with TRBD2. CDR1 SNHLY and CDR2 FYNNEI come from the germline V gene. The CDR3 consists of 15 residues. V lost 7 bases to trimming and J lost 6 bases; unmatched junction nucleotides: 12. The CDR3 DNA follows: TGTGCCAGCACCCAAGGACTAGCACCACGGGATACGCAGTATTTT. Residues: CASTQGLAPRDTQYF. The variable domain in full, completed from reference TRBV2 and TRBJ2-3, reads EPEVTQTPSHQVTQMGQEVILRCVPISNHLYFYWYRQILGQKVEFLVSFYNNEISEKSEIFDDQFSVERPDGSNFTLKIRSTKLEDSAMYFCASTQGLAPRDTQYFGPGTRLTVL.

The V and J genes are TRBV14 and TRBJ2-7; 7 nucleotides align to TRBD2. The CDR3 extends over 16 amino acids. Trimming removed 4 bases from V and 3 bases from J; junction bases left unmatched: 12. From germline, CDR1 is SGHDN and CDR2 FVKESK. The CDR3 reads CASSRERGREDYEQYF. For the CDR3, the DNA is TGTGCCAGCAGCCGGGAGCGGGGAAGAGAGGACTACGAGCAGTACTTC.

This clone is a singleton in its sample. This chain connects TRBV6-6 to TRBJ1-3; 7 bases fit TRBD1. Germline V lookup: CDR1 MNHNY, CDR2 SVGAGI (reference sequence). The CDR3 runs 15 residues. V trimming: 5 bases; J trimming: 0 bases; junction bases outside the gene matches: 4. CDR3 loop: CASSRGTDSGNTIYF. CDR3 DNA: TGTGCCAGCAGTAGGGGGACAGACTCTGGAAACACCATATATTTT.

This rearrangement joins TRBV5-1 to TRBJ1-2; 7 nucleotides match TRBD1. The CDR3 covers 14 residues. Germline CDR1 is SGHRS and CDR2 is YFSETQ. With V trimmed by 1 base and J by 5 bases, 5 bases remained unmatched. CDR3: CASSLYGTEYGYTF. In DNA form, the CDR3 reads TGCGCCAGCAGCTTGTATGGGACAGAGTATGGCTACACCTTC. Supplemented by reference TRBV5-1 and TRBJ1-2, the full variable domain reads KAGVTQTPRYLIKTRGQQVTLSCSPISGHRSVSWYQQTPGQGLQFLFEYFSETQRNKGNFPGRFSGRQFSNSRSEMNVSTLELGDSALYLCASSLYGTEYGYTFGSGTRLTVV.

The V gene is TRBV5-1, the J gene TRBJ2-7; TRBD1 agrees at 9 bases. The ends lost 0 bases at V and 3 bases at J; junction bases unmatched: 4. This CDR3 is 15 amino acids long. The germline V gene encodes CDR1 SGHRS and CDR2 YFSETQ. The CDR3 loop is CASSLGPGQGYEQYF. CDR3 coding DNA: TGCGCCAGCAGCTTGGGACCGGGACAGGGCTACGAGCAGTACTTC. The full variable domain, its missing parts supplied by reference TRBV5-1 and TRBJ2-7, is KAGVTQTPRYLIKTRGQQVTLSCSPISGHRSVSWYQQTPGQGLQFLFEYFSETQRNKGNFPGRFSGRQFSNSRSEMNVSTLELGDSALYLCASSLGPGQGYEQYFGPGTRLTVT.

A single count supports this clone. The chain couples TRBV27 to TRBJ1-5; unclear D gene. Trimming removed 4 bases from V and 0 bases from J, with 4 bases in between. The germline gives CDR1 MNHEY, CDR2 SMNVEV (reference sequence). The CDR3 has 13 amino acids. CDR3 in DNA: TGTGCCAGCAGTTCCTATAGCAATCAGCCCCAGCATTTT. Its protein is CASSSYSNQPQHF.

The chain recombines TRBV30 with TRBJ2-2; D is perhaps TRBD1 or TRBD2 (5 bases each). With 8 bases removed from V and 1 base from J, the gap between germline ends came to 11 bases. The CDR3 runs to 13 residues. The germline V gene has CDR1 GTSNPN and CDR2 SVGIG (reference sequence). In DNA form, the CDR3 reads TGTGCCGGGACCGAGGTGAACACCGGGGAGCTGTTTTTT. Its translation is CAGTEVNTGELFF. Based on the CDR3 plus reference TRBV30 and TRBJ2-2, the full variable domain is SQTIHQWPATLVQPVGSPLSLECTVEGTSNPNLYWYRQAAGRGLQLLFYSVGIGQISSEVPQNLSASRPQDRQFILSSKKLLLSDSGFYLCAGTEVNTGELFFGEGSRLTVL.

The rearrangement uses TRBV2 and TRBJ2-7; a possible D gene is TRBD2 (5 bases). Germline V gene sequence: CDR1 SNHLY, CDR2 FYNNEI. CDR3 length equals 14 residues. The V gene lost 7 bases and the J gene lost 3 bases, with 16 bases spanning the gap. The CDR3: CASKVVRAGYEQYF. In DNA form, the CDR3 reads TGTGCCAGCAAGGTGGTGAGGGCTGGCTACGAGCAGTACTTC.

The genes are TRBV4-2 and TRBJ2-7, with 13 bases fitting TRBD2. Germline values: CDR1 LGHNA, CDR2 YNFKEQ. V was pared by 2 bases and J by 9 bases, with 4 bases of the junction left unmatched. The CDR3 is 14 amino acids. The CDR3 DNA reads TGTGCCAGCAGCCAAATCGGACTAGCGGGAGTGCAGTACTTC. Translation gives CASSQIGLAGVQYF.

The chain recombines TRBV7-9 with TRBJ2-3, with TRBD2 matching over 10 bases. Trimming removed 4 bases from V and 2 bases from J; junction bases left unmatched: 15. Germline-derived CDR1 and CDR2 are SEHNR and FQNEAQ (reference sequence). The CDR3 spans 19 residues. This chain's CDR3 is CASSSRTDRTSGYTDTQYF. Here the CDR3 DNA reads TGTGCCAGCAGCTCCCGGACAGATAGGACTAGCGGATACACAGATACGCAGTATTTT.

The chain joins TRBV6-4 to TRBJ2-1; D is uncertain. This CDR3 comprises 12 residues. Germline V gives CDR1 MRHNA, CDR2 SNTAGT. The V gene lost 9 bases and the J gene lost 7 bases, with 13 bases spanning the gap. The CDR3, as DNA: TGTGCCAGAGGCCCCGGCAGGAATGAGCAGTTCTTC. Protein: CARGPGRNEQFF.

The rearrangement uses TRBV28 and TRBJ1-2, with D perhaps matching TRBD1 (5 bases). V gave up 10 bases and J gave up 4 bases, with 16 bases separating them. Germline CDR1 and CDR2: MDHEN and SYDVKM. The CDR3 is 13 residues long. The CDR3 reads CATLGGEGYGYTF. As DNA, the CDR3 is TGTGCCACCCTTGGGGGGGAAGGCTATGGCTACACCTTC.

The chain carries TRBV4-3 and TRBJ2-3, with a possible D match to TRBD2 (6 bases). Germline V gives CDR1 LGHNA, CDR2 YSLEER. The CDR3 is 16 residues long. V was pared by 4 bases and J by 2 bases, with 16 bases between. The CDR3 DNA sequence: TGCGCCAGCAGCCGAGTTAGGGCGGGGAACACAGATACGCAGTATTTT. It codes for CASSRVRAGNTDTQYF.

V and J are TRBV5-1 and TRBJ2-7; perhaps TRBD1 as D (5 bases). In germline, CDR1 is SGHRS, CDR2 YFSETQ. The CDR3 totals 16 residues. Trimming shortened V by 4 bases and J by 0 bases, and 17 bases separated the two germline ends. CDR3 in DNA: TGCGCCAGCAGCCTTGACAGCCTAGGTCGCTCCTACGAGCAGTACTTC. This encodes CASSLDSLGRSYEQYF.

The rearrangement links TRBV7-8 to TRBJ2-7; TRBD1 aligns across 9 bases. CDR1 and CDR2 from the germline V gene are SGHVS and FQNEAQ. The CDR3 has 16 amino acids. V lost 5 bases to trimming and J lost 2 bases; unmatched junction nucleotides: 10. The CDR3 is CASSVTPGQGAYEQYF. The CDR3 region has the DNA TGTGCCAGCAGCGTAACACCGGGACAGGGCGCCTACGAGCAGTACTTC.

This chain uses TRBV5-1 with TRBJ2-1, with 10 bases that match TRBD1. CDR3 length equals 16 residues. Trimming cost V 3 bases and J 4 bases; bases outside gene matches: 7. Germline lookup yields CDR1 SGHRS and CDR2 YFSETQ. As DNA, the CDR3 is TGCGCCAGCAGCTCTTCCGGGACAGGGGCTTACAATGAGCAGTTCTTC. Encoded protein: CASSSSGTGAYNEQFF.

The V and J genes are TRBV25-1 and TRBJ1-1; 10 nucleotides match TRBD1. V shed 3 bases, J shed 0 bases, and the junction held 4 bases outside the gene matches. CDR1 is MGHDK, CDR2 SYGVNS, per germline. The CDR3 contains 16 residues. The CDR3 DNA sequence: TGTGCCAGCAGTGAGCCGGGACAGGGGTTGAACACTGAAGCTTTCTTT. The encoded protein is CASSEPGQGLNTEAFF.

The table lists this clone with a count of one. The V call is TRBV5-1, the J call TRBJ2-3; 9 positions match TRBD2. V was pared by 3 bases and J by 3 bases, with 8 bases of the junction left unmatched. Per the germline V gene, CDR1 is SGHRS and CDR2 is YFSETQ. The CDR3 has 16 amino acids. CDR3: CASSSGAGGTTDTQYF. In DNA, the CDR3 is TGCGCCAGCAGCTCGGGGGCGGGGGGGACTACAGATACGCAGTATTTT.

This chain links TRBV7-9 with TRBJ2-7; 10 bases are a match to TRBD1. The CDR3 is 15 residues long. Losses at the gene ends were 5 bases for V and 2 bases for J; bases not matched to a gene: 6. Looked up from germline, CDR1 is SEHNR and CDR2 is FQNEAQ (reference sequence). The CDR3 loop reads CASSHGQGVPYEQYF. The DNA of the CDR3 is TGTGCCAGCAGCCATGGACAGGGGGTCCCCTACGAGCAGTACTTC.

The V gene is TRBV30, the J gene TRBJ2-1; 10 nucleotides align to TRBD2. This CDR3 has 19 amino acids. Germline CDR1 is GTSNPN and CDR2 is SVGIG (reference sequence). With V trimmed by 0 bases and J by 4 bases, 15 bases remained unmatched. CDR3 sequence (DNA): TGTGCCTGGAGTGTAAAGCTAGCGGGAGAGTGGTTTCTATACAATGAGCAGTTCTTC. Residues: CAWSVKLAGEWFLYNEQFF.

This clone has more than one count but fewer than ten. The V gene is TRBV5-6, the J gene TRBJ1-3; D remains ambiguous. Per the germline V gene, CDR1 is SGHDT and CDR2 is YYEEEE. The CDR3 consists of 14 residues. Between the trimmed V and J ends, which lost 3 bases and 0 bases, there was a span of 7 bases. This CDR3 reads CASSSRSSGNTIYF. The CDR3 bases are TGTGCCAGCAGCTCAAGGAGCTCTGGAAACACCATATATTTT.

The chain carries TRBV6-6 and TRBJ2-1, with D possibly being TRBD1 (5 bases). The CDR3 runs to 13 residues. CDR1 and CDR2 from the germline V gene are MNHNY and SVGAGI (reference sequence). Trimming shortened V by 7 bases and J by 6 bases, and 13 bases separated the two germline ends. This CDR3 is CASTQDTFNEQFF. The CDR3 nucleotides read TGTGCCAGCACCCAGGACACATTCAATGAGCAGTTCTTC.

V usage is TRBV30 and J usage is TRBJ1-6, with D uncertain. Per the germline V gene, CDR1 is GTSNPN and CDR2 is SVGIG (reference sequence). Trimming stripped 7 bases from V and 6 bases from J, with 13 bases between. This CDR3 comprises 13 residues. CDR3 sequence: CASNRGGNSPLHF. In nucleotides, the CDR3 is TGTGCCTCGAACCGGGGTGGTAATTCACCCCTCCACTTT.

V and J are TRBV7-2 and TRBJ1-6; D is undetermined. There are 14 residues in the CDR3. Trimming took 0 bases from V and 5 from J, leaving 5 bases between them. Looked up from germline, CDR1 is SGHTA and CDR2 is FQGNSA. CDR3 sequence reads: CASSLAQNNSPLHF. The CDR3 DNA is TGTGCCAGCAGCTTAGCACAGAATAATTCACCCCTCCACTTT.

This clone was seen once. The chain carries TRBV28 and TRBJ1-6; 7 bases map to TRBD1. Per germline, CDR1 MDHEN and CDR2 SYDVKM. V trimming: 5 bases; J trimming: 7 bases; junction bases outside the gene matches: 8. This CDR3 has 15 amino acids. The CDR3 DNA is TGTGCCAGCAGTCCCGGGGACAGAATGAATTCACCCCTCCACTTT. Protein product: CASSPGDRMNSPLHF.